This T cell receptor beta chain was profiled in a study of a mutant IDH1 vaccine in newly diagnosed glioma. In the study overall: Eight vaccine injections were given to patients in weeks 1, 3, 5, 7, 11, 15, 19 and 23. Patients began vaccination 4-6 weeks after radiotherapy alone, or with temozolomide cycles. Overall study findings and caveats: Across multiple MHC alleles, 90% to 95% of patients had vaccine-induced responses.

As for this clone: Its antigen remains unknown.

Germline-derived CDR1 and CDR2 are MNHEY and SVGAGI. The CDR3 is 16 residues long. The V gene lost 2 bases and the J gene lost 0 bases, with 11 bases spanning the gap. Sequencing used immunoSEQ multiplex PCR; TCRdb keeps in-frame clones, though not all of them. Of roughly 54,000 clones listed, about 80% are singletons. Regarding time point: week 5, during vaccination. Each dose delivered 300 ug of mutant IDH1 20-mer peptide subcutaneously with imiquimod. Donors' newly diagnosed IDH1-mutant WHO grade 3 or 4 astrocytomas lacked nuclear ATRX. This sample comprised PBMCs, obtained from a glioma patient whose treatment included an IDH1 peptide vaccine. The clonotype originates from a man aged 25-40 years with glioma. The genes are TRBV6-5 and TRBJ1-3; D is undetermined. The CDR3 DNA is TGTGCCAGCAGTTACGACAAGGCCTTCTCTGGAAACACCATATATTTT. Translating gives CASSYDKAFSGNTIYF.